What follows are 4 T cell receptor beta chains derived from one specimen sequenced in a study of cytomegalovirus exposure and HLA in healthy donors. TCRdb's copy holds only in-frame clones and misses some; the assay was immunoSEQ multiplex PCR. Altogether some 180,000 clones are present, around 86% being singletons, with the ten largest covering about 7.7%. The sequenced sample consisted of PBMCs. The receptors were sampled from a man aged 25 to 45 in good health and CMV-seropositive.

The chain is built from TRBV7-2 and TRBJ2-7; D is ambiguous. This CDR3 has 16 amino acids. Germline V gives CDR1 SGHTA, CDR2 FQGNSA. V lost 2 bases, J lost 2 bases, and 16 bases lay in between. In DNA form, the CDR3 reads TGTGCCAGCAGCTTAAGGTGGAGTCCCCGAGCCTACGAGCAGTACTTC. Translated, it gives CASSLRWSPRAYEQYF.

V and J are TRBV7-9 and TRBJ1-2, with D unclear. CDR1 SEHNR and CDR2 FQNEAQ come from the germline V gene (reference sequence). The CDR3 is made up of 13 amino acids. V dropped 5 bases and J dropped 4 bases, with 11 bases sitting between them. DNA of the CDR3: TGTGCCAGCAGCCACCTAGTCGGCTATGGCTACACCTTC. It yields the protein CASSHLVGYGYTF.

This chain links TRBV5-1 with TRBJ2-5; D tentatively reads TRBD1 or TRBD2 (5 bases each). The CDR3 extends over 14 amino acids. CDR1 is SGHRS, CDR2 YFSETQ, per germline. The ends were cut back, 2 bases at V and 4 bases at J, with 12 bases in the middle. The CDR3 is CASSFGQGVETQYF. The CDR3 DNA reads as TGCGCCAGCAGCTTCGGCCAGGGAGTAGAGACCCAGTACTTC.

The chain carries TRBV7-8 and TRBJ2-5; the D gene is possibly TRBD2 (6 bases). Trimming took 5 bases from V and 6 from J, leaving 16 bases between them. Germline V gives CDR1 SGHVS, CDR2 FQNEAQ. The CDR3 is 14 residues long. CDR3 DNA sequence: TGTGCCAGCAGCACCCCGGGACTTCCCAAGACCCAGTACTTC. Its protein product is CASSTPGLPKTQYF.